The T cell receptor (beta chain) described here comes from a study of control samples from healthy donors and cancer patients. Deletions cut 7 bases from V and 6 bases from J, with 22 bases between. CDR1 is LNHDA, CDR2 SQIVND, per germline (reference sequence). This CDR3 region has 17 residues. This clone came up a few times. The assay was immunoSEQ multiplex PCR, and TCRdb's table has in-frame clones only and misses some. The sample contains 120,000 to 150,000 clones, more than 90% of which appear only once. The V and J genes are TRBV19 and TRBJ1-6; weak D call: TRBD1 (5 bases). The sample comprised blood. The receptor was isolated from a man in his thirties or forties in good health. For the CDR3, the DNA is TGTGCCAGTACCTCGTTGGCAGGGAGTTCTTCTAATTCACCCCTCCACTTT. Translating gives CASTSLAGSSSNSPLHF.